A single sample gave rise to the 25 T cell receptor beta chains below, sequenced in a study of cytomegalovirus exposure and HLA in healthy donors. The PCR ran on 60 Vbeta and 13 Jbeta primers. The assay was immunoSEQ multiplex PCR, and TCRdb's table has in-frame clones only and misses some. The table counts just over 60,000 clones; around 5.3% lies in the top ten. The sample was PBMCs. The receptors here all came from a man between 25 and 39 years old in good health and CMV-seropositive.

This clone is labeled medium-sized based on frequency. The chain joins TRBV19 to TRBJ2-1; 7 bases fit TRBD2. This CDR3 is built from 14 residues. Per the germline V gene, CDR1 is LNHDA and CDR2 is SQIVND (reference sequence). Trimming cost V 2 bases and J 5 bases; bases outside gene matches: 3. CDR3 nucleotide sequence: TGTGCCAGTAGTATATCGCTAGCGGACAATGAGCAGTTCTTC. This gives the protein CASSISLADNEQFF.

The chain has TRBV13 and TRBJ2-7; 9 nucleotides align to TRBD2. V dropped 1 base and J dropped 6; count of bases not matched to a gene: 10. Germline V gene data show CDR1 as PRHDT and CDR2 as FYEKMQ (reference sequence). This CDR3 contains 16 residues. CDR3 nucleotide sequence: TGTGCCAGCAGCTTAGCGGGGAGCCCTAGCGGGGTCGAGCAGTACTTC. This encodes CASSLAGSPSGVEQYF.

The V call is TRBV4-1, the J call TRBJ2-6, with 9 bases lining up with TRBD1. The J segment lost 0 bases and the V segment lost 0 bases, leaving 6 bases of the junction unmatched. The CDR3 runs 19 residues. Germline V gives CDR1 MGHRA, CDR2 YSYEKL. This chain's CDR3 is CASSQDQDRGTSGANVLTF. The CDR3 DNA follows: TGCGCCAGCAGCCAAGATCAGGACAGGGGAACCTCTGGGGCCAACGTCCTGACTTTC.

The chain links TRBV7-2 to TRBJ1-2; unclear D gene. This CDR3 region has 15 residues. V lost 5 bases, J lost 1 base, and 14 bases lay in between. The germline V gene has CDR1 SGHTA and CDR2 FQGNSA. In DNA form, the CDR3 reads TGTGCCAGCAGCCCGCGGACGGGGAATAACTATGGCTACACCTTC. Translation gives CASSPRTGNNYGYTF.

This rearrangement joins TRBV5-1 to TRBJ1-1, with TRBD1 identical over 7 bases. CDR1 SGHRS and CDR2 YFSETQ come from the germline V gene. The trim removed 0 bases at V and 4 bases at J, leaving 3 bases unmatched. The CDR3 has 14 amino acids. For the CDR3, the DNA is TGCGCCAGCAGCTTGGACACAGGGGTCACTGAAGCTTTCTTT. This translates into CASSLDTGVTEAFF.

The genes are TRBV9 and TRBJ1-3; the D gene is possibly TRBD1 (6 bases). The CDR3 is 16 residues long. The V and J ends lost 4 bases and 2 bases respectively, with 16 bases between them. Germline CDR1 is SGDLS and CDR2 is YYNGEE. CDR3 DNA sequence: TGTGCCAGCAGCTTGTCAGCACAGGGTCCTGGAAACACCATATATTTT. This codes for CASSLSAQGPGNTIYF.

Details on this clone: One end of the junction fails to match germline, which may point to a read error. The chain is built from TRBV6-1 and TRBJ1-3; TRBD1 might be the D (5 bases). The CDR3 loop spans 13 amino acids. Germline-derived CDR1 and CDR2 are MNHNS and SASEGT. CDR3 nucleotide sequence: TGTGCCAGCAGATTGACAGCTGGAAACAACATATATTTT. Protein: CASRLTAGNNIYF.

To note about this clone: The junction shows a germline mismatch at one end, possibly a read error. Within the sample, other DNA sequences also encode this same CDR3. The chain joins TRBV6-1 to TRBJ2-5; 12 bases agree with TRBD1. Germline V gene data show CDR1 as MNHNS and CDR2 as SASEGT. This CDR3 comprises 12 residues. DNA for the CDR3: TGTGCCAGCAGAACCGGGACAGGGGGCGCCAACTTC. It yields the protein CASRTGTGGANF.

This chain links TRBV30 with TRBJ2-1; 10 bases match TRBD2. V was pared by 2 bases and J by 8 bases, with 9 bases of the junction left unmatched. Germline assignment: CDR1 GTSNPN and CDR2 SVGIG (reference sequence). The CDR3 extends over 15 amino acids. The CDR3 is CAWSPEAGGPDEQFF. The CDR3 DNA is TGTGCCTGGAGTCCAGAAGCGGGAGGGCCGGATGAGCAGTTCTTC. Drawing the rest from reference TRBV30 and TRBJ2-1, the complete variable domain is SQTIHQWPATLVQPVGSPLSLECTVEGTSNPNLYWYRQAAGRGLQLLFYSVGIGQISSEVPQNLSASRPQDRQFILSSKKLLLSDSGFYLCAWSPEAGGPDEQFFGPGTRLTVL.

The chain recombines TRBV6-5 with TRBJ2-5, with TRBD2 matching over 11 bases. With V trimmed by 0 bases and J by 4 bases, 4 bases remained unmatched. The CDR3 consists of 16 residues. From germline, CDR1 is MNHEY and CDR2 SVGAGI. In DNA form, the CDR3 reads TGTGCCAGCAGTTACTCGGCTAGCGGGAGGTCAGAGACCCAGTACTTC. Amino acids: CASSYSASGRSETQYF.

The CDR3 loop is CASLGEQGNTEAFF. CDR3 bases: TGTGCCAGCCTGGGTGAACAGGGTAACACTGAAGCTTTCTTT. The chain carries TRBV5-4 and TRBJ1-1; weak D call: TRBD1 (6 bases). The CDR3 contains 14 residues. The V end was cut by 7 bases, the J end by 2 bases, with 15 bases between. In germline, CDR1 is SGHNT, CDR2 YYREEE (reference sequence).

V and J are TRBV4-1 and TRBJ1-1; tentative D call: TRBD1 (5 bases). V lost 6 bases and J lost 5, with 16 bases in between. The germline V gene encodes CDR1 MGHRA and CDR2 YSYEKL. This CDR3 has 14 residues. The CDR3 sequence is CASRGTLKGTEAFF. Written as DNA, the CDR3 is TGCGCCAGCAGAGGAACTCTCAAGGGGACTGAAGCTTTCTTT.

The chain is built from TRBV7-3 and TRBJ2-4, with D hard to call. Germline V gene lookup returns CDR1 SGHTA and CDR2 FQGTGA. The CDR3 has 15 residues. Trimming shortened V by 1 base and J by 5 bases, and 12 bases separated the two germline ends. The DNA of the CDR3 is TGTGCCAGCAGCTTAAGTCTCGGAGCTGAAAACATTCAGTACTTC. It specifies CASSLSLGAENIQYF.

V and J are TRBV5-6 and TRBJ2-1, with 7 bases fitting TRBD2. V lost 6 bases to trimming and J lost 5 bases; unmatched junction nucleotides: 14. CDR3 length: 16 amino acids. Germline V gene sequence: CDR1 SGHDT, CDR2 YYEEEE. The CDR3 nucleotides read TGTGCCAGCAACAACATCGGGACTAACCTAAACAATGAGCAGTTCTTC. The encoded protein is CASNNIGTNLNNEQFF.

The chain carries TRBV9 and TRBJ1-2; TRBD1 matches at 10 bases. This CDR3 has 16 residues. Germline V gene data show CDR1 as SGDLS and CDR2 as YYNGEE. The V and J ends lost 0 bases and 5 bases, in that order; junction bases with no gene match: 7. For the CDR3, the DNA is TGTGCCAGCAGCGTAGACCCCGGGACAGGGGATTATGGCTACACCTTC. As protein: CASSVDPGTGDYGYTF. Variable domain in full (rest from reference TRBV9 and TRBJ1-2): DSGVTQTPKHLITATGQRVTLRCSPRSGDLSVYWYQQSLDQGLQFLIQYYNGEERAKGNILERFSAQQFPDLHSELNLSSLELGDSALYFCASSVDPGTGDYGYTFGSGTRLTVV.

The rearrangement uses TRBV6-1 and TRBJ1-6; D call uncertain. This CDR3 comprises 15 residues. V lost 8 bases to trimming and J lost 6 bases, with 17 bases between them. The germline V gene encodes CDR1 MNHNS and CDR2 SASEGT. The CDR3 region has the DNA TGTGCCAGCCTCTTGCGGGCTGAGGGTAATTCACCCCTCCACTTT. Its translation is CASLLRAEGNSPLHF.

Its frequency marks this clone as medium-sized (0.01 to 0.1%). The rearrangement links TRBV10-1 to TRBJ2-1; 9 bases are shared with TRBD2. The germline CDR1 and CDR2 sequences are WNHNN and SYGVQD (reference sequence). The CDR3 runs to 15 residues. V shed 10 bases and J 7 bases; nucleotides not matched to a gene: 14. DNA for the CDR3: TGCGCCATCCCGTCACCGCTAGCGGGACTAAATGAGCAGTTCTTC. Its translation is CAIPSPLAGLNEQFF.

The V call is TRBV10-1, the J call TRBJ2-7; D not resolved. The germline V gene has CDR1 WNHNN and CDR2 SYGVQD (reference sequence). Trimming left V 0 bases short and J 4 bases short, with 10 bases between. This CDR3 is built from 14 residues. CDR3 in DNA: TGCGCCAGCAGTGAGTCTGGGCAGCTTTACGAGCAGTACTTC. This codes for CASSESGQLYEQYF.

V usage is TRBV18 and J usage is TRBJ2-3; 11 positions match TRBD2. V was pared by 3 bases and J by 3 bases, with 5 bases of the junction left unmatched. Germline values: CDR1 KGHSH, CDR2 LQKENI. The CDR3 contains 16 residues. The CDR3 sequence: CASSPKTSGTTDTQYF. The CDR3 coding sequence is TGTGCCAGCTCACCTAAGACTAGCGGGACGACAGATACGCAGTATTTT.

This rearrangement joins TRBV7-9 to TRBJ2-7; 8 bases agree with TRBD1. The CDR3 contains 15 residues. Trimming cost V 2 bases and J 1 base; bases outside gene matches: 4. Looked up from germline, CDR1 is SEHNR and CDR2 is FQNEAQ (reference sequence). The CDR3 nucleotides read TGTGCCAGCAGCTTATCATACAGGGGGTCCTACGAGCAGTACTTC. Translating gives CASSLSYRGSYEQYF.

The rearrangement uses TRBV18 and TRBJ1-2; D is ambiguous. CDR1 and CDR2 from the germline V gene are KGHSH and LQKENI. V shed 4 bases and J shed 7 bases, with 19 bases lying between them. CDR3 length equals 15 residues. CDR3 DNA: TGTGCCAGCTCACTCCGAGGAGGACGGGAGCTTGGCTACACCTTC. Translating it yields CASSLRGGRELGYTF. The complete variable domain, with remaining parts taken from reference TRBV18 and TRBJ1-2, reads NAGVMQNPRHLVRRRGQEARLRCSPMKGHSHVYWYRQLPEEGLKFMVYLQKENIIDESGMPKERFSAEFPKEGPSILRIQQVVRGDSAAYFCASSLRGGRELGYTFGSGTRLTVV.

The chain carries TRBV30 and TRBJ2-1; TRBD2 matches 8 bases. The CDR3 has 17 residues. Germline CDR1 reads GTSNPN; CDR2 reads SVGIG (reference sequence). V trimming: 7 bases; J trimming: 0 bases; junction bases outside the gene matches: 14. The CDR3 DNA reads as TGTGCCTCCAGTAGCGGGGACCCCCCGAGCTCCTACAATGAGCAGTTCTTC. Protein: CASSSGDPPSSYNEQFF.

The V gene is TRBV2, the J gene TRBJ1-3; TRBD1 matches 9 bases. Germline CDR1 is SNHLY and CDR2 is FYNNEI. The CDR3 has 17 residues. J lost 4 bases, V lost 6 bases, and 13 bases had no gene match. Written as DNA, the CDR3 is TGTGCCAGCAGAGTACTTACAACAGGGGGCTCGGGAAACACCATATATTTT. It codes for CASRVLTTGGSGNTIYF.

The chain recombines TRBV7-8 with TRBJ2-7; D might be TRBD1 (6 bases). Trimming took off 6 bases at V and 1 base at J, with 16 bases between the two ends. Germline assignment: CDR1 SGHVS and CDR2 FQNEAQ. The CDR3 sequence is 15 residues long. The CDR3 DNA follows: TGTGCCAGCAGACAGGCCGGGACAAATTCCTACGAGCAGTACTTC. Residues: CASRQAGTNSYEQYF.

The chain joins TRBV19 to TRBJ1-4, with D unclear. CDR1 is LNHDA and CDR2 is SQIVND in the germline V gene (reference sequence). Trimming shortened V by 5 bases and J by 1 base, and 14 bases separated the two germline ends. This CDR3 comprises 16 residues. The CDR3 nucleotides are TGTGCCAGTAGTGAGTACAGCCGGATAACTAATGAAAAACTGTTTTTT. It encodes CASSEYSRITNEKLFF.